This T cell receptor (beta chain) was documented in a study of CD8+ T cells in alopecia areata. V shed 5 bases and J shed 5 bases, with 12 bases lying between them. There are 13 residues in the CDR3. Looked up from germline, CDR1 is MGHRA and CDR2 is YSYEKL. Findings and caveats of the study: Relative to normal scalp, lesional scalp, especially alopecia totalis/universalis, showed higher clonality. Scalp clonality and expanded CD8+ clones among the top 100 showed significant decreases with tofacitinib.

This clone has more than one count but fewer than ten. Its target is not known. Specified treatment: oral pan-JAK inhibitor, 5-10 mg twice daily. Peripheral blood and lesional scalp punch biopsies came from alopecia areata patients. RNA extraction and reverse transcription yielded cDNA as sequencing template. Assay: immunoSEQ multiplex PCR; the TCRdb copy retains only in-frame clones and omits some. The top ten hold more than 13% of the sample, which has over 150,000 clones, less than 70% seen once. The chain couples TRBV4-1 to TRBJ2-5; D ambiguous. The receptor comes from a human donor with alopecia areata. The source material was CD4+ T cells sorted from blood, sampled at week 24, from a patient treated with tofacitinib. The CDR3 DNA reads as TGCGCCAGCAGCTCCCGGTTGATGGAGACCCAGTACTTC. Protein sequence: CASSSRLMETQYF.